The 14 T cell receptor beta chains below come from one sample, sequenced in a study of shared clonotypes between healthy human individuals. CD45RO-negative, CCR7-positively selected cells formed the naive CD8 fraction, excluding terminally differentiated effector memory CD45RA+ cells. The table came from immunoSEQ multiplex PCR; TCRdb's copy has only in-frame clones and leaves some out. Among nearly 2 million clones listed, just under 95% were seen once. The sample taken for sequencing was naive CD8+ T cells sorted from blood. These receptors came from a man aged 18-30 years in good health.

The chain combines TRBV6-1 with TRBJ1-6; no reliable D call. V lost 3 bases, J lost 7 bases, and 22 bases lay in between. Germline loops: CDR1 MNHNS, CDR2 SASEGT. The CDR3 extends over 18 amino acids. CDR3 bases: TGTGCCAGCAGTGAGTTCGGGATTAATGAAGTCGGAAATTCACCCCTCCACTTT. It translates to CASSEFGINEVGNSPLHF.

V and J are TRBV5-1 and TRBJ1-1; 7 bases are a match to TRBD1. CDR1 and CDR2 from the germline V gene are SGHRS and YFSETQ. This CDR3 spans 15 amino acids. After removal of 3 bases from V and 3 bases from J, the junction contained 8 bases not matched to a gene. The chain's CDR3 is CASSYSPGTDTEAFF. CDR3 in DNA: TGCGCCAGCAGCTATTCTCCCGGGACAGACACTGAAGCTTTCTTT. The full variable domain, completed using reference TRBV5-1 and TRBJ1-1, is KAGVTQTPRYLIKTRGQQVTLSCSPISGHRSVSWYQQTPGQGLQFLFEYFSETQRNKGNFPGRFSGRQFSNSRSEMNVSTLELGDSALYLCASSYSPGTDTEAFFGQGTRLTVV.

V is TRBV10-3 and J is TRBJ1-6, with D possibly matching TRBD1 (5 bases). CDR1 ENHRY and CDR2 SYGVKD come from the germline V gene. V was shortened by 3 bases and J by 6 bases, with 21 bases between the two germline ends. The CDR3 covers 18 residues. The CDR3 protein is CAISDKGRGSRSNSPLHF. Here the CDR3 DNA reads TGTGCCATCAGTGATAAGGGGCGCGGTAGTCGGAGTAATTCACCCCTCCACTTT.

A few counts support this clone. The same CDR3 arises from other DNA sequences in this sample as well. CDR3 protein: CASSPNTGELFF. Written as DNA, the CDR3 is TGTGCCAGCAGCCCTAATACCGGGGAGCTGTTTTTT. V is TRBV9 and J is TRBJ2-2, with no clear D. Germline assignment: CDR1 SGDLS and CDR2 YYNGEE. With 4 bases removed from V and 5 bases from J, the gap between germline ends came to 6 bases. The CDR3 runs 12 residues.

This chain links TRBV4-1 with TRBJ2-7, with TRBD2 matching 8 bases. V lost 4 bases to trimming and J lost 4 bases; unmatched junction nucleotides: 9. CDR3 length: 15 amino acids. Germline V gives CDR1 MGHRA, CDR2 YSYEKL. The CDR3 loop is CASSPQGTRGYEQYF. The CDR3 nucleotides read TGCGCCAGCAGCCCCCAGGGGACTAGGGGATACGAGCAGTACTTC.

This clone was seen just once. The chain couples TRBV6-1 to TRBJ1-2; D might be TRBD1 (6 bases). Germline V gene sequence: CDR1 MNHNS, CDR2 SASEGT. The CDR3 totals 15 residues. V was shortened by 6 bases and J by 4 bases, with 18 bases between the two germline ends. The CDR3 loop reads CASSKTISTGYGYTF. The CDR3 region has the DNA TGTGCCAGCAGCAAGACAATATCGACAGGCTATGGCTACACCTTC.

J is TRBJ2-5 and V is TRBV7-9, with a tentative D call TRBD1 (6 bases). Germline V gene sequence: CDR1 SEHNR, CDR2 FQNEAQ (reference sequence). This CDR3 is built from 15 residues. Trimming left V 4 bases short and J 5 bases short, with 17 bases between. The CDR3 bases are TGTGCCAGCAGCTCCTTGGGGGCAGCCAGGGAGACCCAGTACTTC. Translated, it gives CASSSLGAARETQYF.

This sequence joins TRBV9 and TRBJ2-5; 7 bases fit TRBD1. Trimming cost V 4 bases and J 3 bases; bases outside gene matches: 6. Germline loops: CDR1 SGDLS, CDR2 YYNGEE. The CDR3 is made up of 14 amino acids. This CDR3 reads CASSPWDSKETQYF. CDR3 in DNA: TGTGCCAGCAGCCCCTGGGACAGTAAAGAGACCCAGTACTTC.

The rearrangement links TRBV10-3 to TRBJ1-5; tentative D call: TRBD1 (5 bases). The germline V and J ends were trimmed by 6 bases and 7 bases, with 16 bases remaining between them. The CDR3 has 14 amino acids. Germline CDR1 is ENHRY and CDR2 is SYGVKD. The CDR3 protein is CAIRDQGGRQPQHF. As DNA, the CDR3 is TGTGCCATCAGAGACCAGGGAGGAAGGCAGCCCCAGCATTTT.

In DNA form, the CDR3 reads TGTGCCAGCAGCTTGTTAGTTGTAGGAGAAAAACTGTTTTTT. Translated, it gives CASSLLVVGEKLFF. The rearrangement joins TRBV5-6 to TRBJ1-4; D remains unclear. V lost 1 base and J 8 bases, leaving 12 bases between the germline ends. CDR3 length: 14 amino acids. The germline V gene encodes CDR1 SGHDT and CDR2 YYEEEE.

The chain couples TRBV12-5 to TRBJ2-2, with D unclear. Germline V gene sequence: CDR1 LGHNT, CDR2 FRNRAP. The CDR3 covers 12 residues. V gave up 6 bases and J gave up 5 bases, with 7 bases separating them. The CDR3 is CASGSGTGELFF. CDR3 bases: TGTGCTAGTGGGTCAGGAACCGGGGAGCTGTTTTTT.

The chain combines TRBV27 with TRBJ2-3, with D hard to call. The germline V gene encodes CDR1 MNHEY and CDR2 SMNVEV (reference sequence). This CDR3 is built from 16 residues. V was cut by 2 bases and J by 2 bases, with 14 bases left in between. This CDR3 is CASSLKWSRHTDTQYF. DNA for the CDR3: TGTGCCAGCAGTTTAAAGTGGTCACGGCACACAGATACGCAGTATTTT.

DNA of the CDR3: TGTGCCAGCAGCGTAGCAGGGACAGGGGCGTTCGAGCAGTACTTC. Its translation is CASSVAGTGAFEQYF. This rearrangement joins TRBV9 to TRBJ2-7, with 10 bases identical to TRBD1. This CDR3 has 15 residues. The V segment lost 0 bases and the J segment 6 bases; nucleotides outside the gene matches: 6. Germline loops: CDR1 SGDLS, CDR2 YYNGEE. The whole variable domain, remainder taken from reference TRBV9 and TRBJ2-7, is DSGVTQTPKHLITATGQRVTLRCSPRSGDLSVYWYQQSLDQGLQFLIQYYNGEERAKGNILERFSAQQFPDLHSELNLSSLELGDSALYFCASSVAGTGAFEQYFGPGTRLTVT.

The V and J genes are TRBV9 and TRBJ2-2; possibly TRBD1 for D (5 bases). Trimming took 4 bases from V and 0 from J, leaving 13 bases between them. This CDR3 has 16 residues. From germline, CDR1 is SGDLS and CDR2 YYNGEE. CDR3 residues: CASSPVGQPNTGELFF. CDR3 in DNA: TGTGCCAGCAGCCCGGTGGGGCAACCGAACACCGGGGAGCTGTTTTTT. The whole variable domain, filled in from reference TRBV9 and TRBJ2-2, reads DSGVTQTPKHLITATGQRVTLRCSPRSGDLSVYWYQQSLDQGLQFLIQYYNGEERAKGNILERFSAQQFPDLHSELNLSSLELGDSALYFCASSPVGQPNTGELFFGEGSRLTVL.